Listed below are T cell receptor beta chains from one sample, sequenced in a study of PD-1 blockade in classical Hodgkin lymphoma. Profiling relied on immunoSEQ multiplex PCR, and the TCRdb table lists in-frame clones only, not all of them. The sample holds about 110,000 clones, roughly nine tenths seen once. The specimen was peripheral blood mononuclear cells (PBMCs), collected before the second cycle of nivolumab. These receptors were taken from a human donor with classical Hodgkin lymphoma. Both conserved end residues are part of each CDR3. The order of the fields is CDR3 protein, CDR3 DNA, V gene, J gene, clone size, D gene. D genes are given only for firm matches. Some rows mark clone size as missing; the rest say once, few, many or name a class of expanded clone.

CASSYGGPQETQYF	TGTGCCAGCAGTTACGGGGGCCCCCAAGAGACCCAGTACTTC	TRBV6-5	TRBJ2-5	.	.
CASSLTGSATYTEAFF	TGCGCCAGCAGCTTAACCGGATCCGCGACTTACACTGAAGCTTTCTTT	TRBV5-1	TRBJ1-1	.	.
CASSLDRGLSLGEKLFF	TGCGCCAGCAGCTTGGATAGGGGGCTGAGCCTAGGTGAAAAACTGTTTTTT	TRBV5-1	TRBJ1-4	once	TRBD1
CATSRDPAGSIQPQHF	TGTGCCACCAGCAGAGATCCGGCAGGTTCTATTCAGCCCCAGCATTTT	TRBV15	TRBJ1-5	.	.
CASSLGQNEQYF	TGTGCCAGCAGTCTCGGACAGAACGAGCAGTACTTC	TRBV28	TRBJ2-7	.	.
CASSYTTGVNTEAFF	TGCGCCAGCAGCTATACGACAGGGGTGAACACTGAAGCTTTCTTT	TRBV5-1	TRBJ1-1	.	TRBD1
CASSLWTGPPQPQHF	TGTGCCAGCAGCTTGTGGACAGGTCCACCTCAGCCCCAGCATTTT	TRBV5-6	TRBJ1-5	once	TRBD1
CASSTGTSGDIYEQYF	TGTGCCAGCAGCACAGGGACTAGCGGGGACATCTACGAGCAGTACTTC	TRBV7-2	TRBJ2-7	.	TRBD2
CASSEGTFSTTF	TGTGCCAGCAGTGAAGGGACCTTTTCTACAACCTTC	TRBV6-1	TRBJ1-2	.	.
CASSIEIGTGGEDGNQPQHF	TGTGCCAGTAGTATAGAGATAGGGACAGGGGGCGAGGATGGCAATCAGCCCCAGCATTTT	TRBV19	TRBJ1-5	.	TRBD1
CASSPGQGFGGYTF	TGTGCCAGCAGTCCGGGACAGGGGTTTGGTGGCTACACCTTC	TRBV6-5	TRBJ1-2	.	TRBD1
CASGLEETPAGELFF	TGTGCTAGTGGTTTGGAGGAGACCCCCGCCGGGGAGCTGTTTTTT	TRBV12-5	TRBJ2-2	.	.
CSVLTLAVRGELFF	TGCAGCGTCCTAACACTAGCGGTACGCGGGGAGCTGTTTTTT	TRBV29-1	TRBJ2-2	.	TRBD2
CASSLTSPPDTQYF	TGCGCCAGCAGCTTGACTAGCCCCCCAGATACGCAGTATTTT	TRBV5-1	TRBJ2-3	once	.
CAISPEPNTEAFF	TGTGCCATCAGCCCGGAGCCGAACACTGAAGCTTTCTTT	TRBV10-3	TRBJ1-1	.	.
CASSLFPRRGSGETQYF	TGTGCCAGCAGCTTATTTCCTCGGCGCGGGTCCGGAGAGACCCAGTACTTC	TRBV7-2	TRBJ2-5	.	.
CATIRQGSFSNQPQHF	TGTGCCACGATAAGACAGGGGTCCTTCAGCAATCAGCCCCAGCATTTT	TRBV6-4	TRBJ1-5	.	TRBD1
CASSLGASGFQETQYF	TGTGCCAGCAGCTTAGGAGCTAGCGGGTTCCAAGAGACCCAGTACTTC	TRBV11-2	TRBJ2-5	.	TRBD2
CAIKSTGDTEAFF	TGTGCCATCAAATCCACCGGGGACACTGAAGCTTTCTTT	TRBV10-3	TRBJ1-1	.	.
CASSQEVGGGLAVWGSYEQYF	TGTGCCAGCAGCCAAGAGGTTGGGGGGGGACTAGCGGTCTGGGGATCCTACGAGCAGTACTTC	TRBV4-2	TRBJ2-7	.	TRBD2
CASSLLGPYGTEAFF	TGCGCCAGCAGCCTTCTAGGTCCTTATGGCACTGAAGCTTTCTTT	TRBV5-1	TRBJ1-1	.	.
CASSRDRGREAEAFF	TGTGCCAGCTCCCGCGACAGGGGGCGGGAGGCTGAAGCTTTCTTT	TRBV2	TRBJ1-1	.	TRBD1
CARRDPGRGYTF	TGTGCCAGACGGGACCCAGGACGCGGCTACACCTTC	TRBV2	TRBJ1-2	.	.
CASSTREGGLNEQFF	TGCGCCAGCAGCACTCGGGAGGGAGGCCTGAATGAGCAGTTCTTC	TRBV4-1	TRBJ2-1	.	TRBD2
CASRGGVTTEQYF	TGTGCCAGCAGGGGTGGCGTGACGACCGAGCAGTACTTC	TRBV27	TRBJ2-7	.	.
CSVSRGQLNTEAFF	TGCAGCGTTTCTCGGGGACAGTTGAACACTGAAGCTTTCTTT	TRBV29-1	TRBJ1-1	.	TRBD1
CATSREVTYNEQFF	TGTGCCACCAGCAGAGAGGTCACATACAATGAGCAGTTCTTC	TRBV15	TRBJ2-1	.	.
CASSDSTSGGVDEQFF	TGTGCCAGCAGTGACTCGACTAGCGGAGGGGTGGATGAGCAGTTCTTC	TRBV6-4	TRBJ2-1	.	TRBD2
CASSQVDGRRGRPSREQFF	TGTGCCAGCAGCCAAGTCGATGGACGGCGGGGACGACCCTCGCGAGAGCAGTTCTTC	TRBV4-2	TRBJ2-1	.	.
CSVEGSVDGYTF	TGCAGCGTTGAAGGCAGTGTTGATGGCTACACCTTC	TRBV29-1	TRBJ1-2	.	.
CASSQVQAGTEAFF	TGTGCCAGCAGCCAAGTCCAGGCTGGCACTGAAGCTTTCTTT	TRBV4-2	TRBJ1-1	.	.
CASSLDQAGGLYNEQFF	TGCGCCAGCAGCTTGGATCAGGCGGGAGGCCTCTACAATGAGCAGTTCTTC	TRBV5-1	TRBJ2-1	.	TRBD2
CAIQPTVGAEAFF	TGTGCCATCCAACCGACAGTTGGGGCTGAGGCTTTCTTT	TRBV6-1	TRBJ1-1	.	.
CASSLAVGADEQFF	TGTGCCAGCAGTCTTGCGGTAGGGGCGGATGAGCAGTTCTTC	TRBV6-4	TRBJ2-1	.	.
CASSLRDSGLAKGGQFF	TGTGCCAGCAGCTTACGGGATTCCGGACTAGCGAAGGGGGGGCAGTTCTTC	TRBV7-8	TRBJ2-1	.	TRBD2
CASSVIGWGEEAKNIQYF	TGTGCCAGTAGCGTAATTGGCTGGGGGGAAGAAGCCAAAAACATTCAGTACTTC	TRBV19	TRBJ2-4	once	.
CASSLGRGGFGSNQPQHF	TGTGCCAGCAGTTTAGGCAGGGGGGGGTTTGGTAGCAATCAGCCCCAGCATTTT	TRBV28	TRBJ1-5	.	TRBD1
CSVARLAGQEETQYF	TGCAGCGTTGCCCGACTAGCGGGACAGGAGGAGACCCAGTACTTC	TRBV29-1	TRBJ2-5	.	TRBD2
CASSQIAGGPSNEQFF	TGCGCCAGCAGCCAGATAGCGGGAGGGCCCTCTAATGAGCAGTTCTTC	TRBV4-1	TRBJ2-1	.	TRBD2
CAISPAGQADTEAFF	TGTGCCATCAGCCCGGCGGGACAGGCGGACACTGAAGCTTTCTTT	TRBV10-3	TRBJ1-1	.	TRBD1
CASSVPRSGGRYNEQFF	TGTGCCAGCAGTGTCCCCCGGAGCGGAGGAAGGTACAATGAGCAGTTCTTC	TRBV28	TRBJ2-1	.	.
CASSQVYGRMDSPLHF	TGTGCCAGCAGCCAAGTGTACGGGCGAATGGATTCACCCCTCCACTTT	TRBV5-4	TRBJ1-6	.	.
CASSRGPLGEQFF	TGTGCCAGCAGCCGGGGCCCTTTAGGTGAGCAGTTCTTC	TRBV9	TRBJ2-1	.	.
CASSPRTGGGWSTDTQYF	TGCGCCAGCAGCCCTCGGACAGGGGGCGGATGGAGCACAGATACGCAGTATTTT	TRBV5-1	TRBJ2-3	.	TRBD1
CASSETRNTEAFF	TGTGCCAGCAGTGAGACGAGGAACACTGAAGCTTTCTTT	TRBV2	TRBJ1-1	.	.
CASSETGIGANYGYTF	TGTGCCAGCAGTGAAACAGGGATAGGGGCTAACTATGGCTACACCTTC	TRBV6-4	TRBJ1-2	.	.
CASSFIQGAETQYF	TGTGCCAGCAGCTTTATCCAGGGGGCAGAGACCCAGTACTTC	TRBV11-2	TRBJ2-5	once	TRBD1
CASSLEGGYTEAFF	TGCGCCAGCAGCTTGGAAGGGGGTTACACTGAAGCTTTCTTT	TRBV5-1	TRBJ1-1	.	.
CASQQGEKLFF	TGTGCCAGCCAACAGGGTGAAAAACTGTTTTTT	TRBV28	TRBJ1-4	.	.
CASSPTDLGADFATNEKLFF	TGCGCCAGCAGCCCAACTGACCTAGGGGCGGACTTTGCAACTAATGAAAAACTGTTTTTT	TRBV4-3	TRBJ1-4	.	.
CASSSQGLRGYTF	TGTGCCAGCAGTTCTCAGGGCCTCCGTGGCTACACCTTC	TRBV6-6	TRBJ1-2	.	.
CASRDRQPAHEAFF	TGTGCCAGCAGGGATAGACAGCCGGCTCATGAAGCTTTCTTT	TRBV2	TRBJ1-1	.	.
CASSIQGNYEQYF	TGCGCCAGCAGCATACAGGGGAACTACGAGCAGTACTTC	TRBV5-1	TRBJ2-7	.	TRBD1
CSVGLAGTDTQYF	TGCAGCGTTGGCCTAGCGGGCACAGATACGCAGTATTTT	TRBV29-1	TRBJ2-3	.	TRBD2
CASSFGTKSSGNTIYF	TGTGCCAGCAGCTTCGGGACAAAGAGCTCTGGAAACACCATATATTTT	TRBV7-6	TRBJ1-3	once	.